This T cell receptor (beta chain) was sequenced during a study of CD8 T cells in ankylosing spondylitis. Libraries for TCR beta were made by quantitative 5'-RACE with molecular barcodes. TCRdb fed the 5' RACE reads into MiXCR, producing one record per CDR3 protein. The sample lists more than 250,000 distinct CDR3 sequences, approximately 10% occurring once. Trimming cost V 2 bases and J 2 bases, with 14 bases left between them. Germline CDR1 is SGHKS and CDR2 is YYEKEE (reference sequence). This CDR3 spans 16 amino acids. Remarks on this clonotype: No antigen is known for it.

General study points: Significant enrichment of disease-linked clones was reportedly seen in matched ankylosing spondylitis synovial fluid. Ankylosing spondylitis blood appeared to carry a characteristic TCR beta motif of fewer than 10 highly homologous variants. Certain motif variants had earlier appeared in reactive arthritis synovial fluid and blood.

Sample: blood, either unsorted or a sorted T cell fraction (not recorded which). The clonotype comes from a female donor with ankylosing spondylitis or in good health (not recorded which). This chain connects TRBV5-5 to TRBJ1-5; unclear D gene. The CDR3 region is CASSFGSGRGNQPQHF. DNA of the CDR3: TGTGCCAGCAGCTTTGGCAGCGGTCGTGGCAATCAGCCCCAGCATTTT.